This T cell receptor beta chain was identified in a study of sequential checkpoint blockade in melanoma (dated by TCRdb to the late 2010s). For context, the study as a whole: Patients were randomized 1:1 to first-line nivolumab followed by ipilimumab (arm A) or ipilimumab followed by nivolumab (arm B). DNA from roughly 91 pretreatment melanoma tumor samples underwent TCRbeta immunosequencing. Twenty-two patients had matched tumor biopsies taken before treatment and at week 13, after single-agent nivolumab (arm A) or ipilimumab (arm B). Roughly 80% of the matched tumor biopsy pairs taken before and after treatment were from the same lesion. Maintenance nivolumab came after both trial sequences. Study-wide conclusions, independent of this receptor: Achieving clinical benefit was about 30 times more likely for patients whose tumor T-cell fraction and clonality increased by week 13. Small sample sizes and reduced statistical power limited the analyses of tumor T-cell fraction within each arm. Validation of the response-prediction model combining TCR metrics and mutation burden is needed in larger, independent patient cohorts. Tumor T-cell fraction and clonality were found to correlate with PD-L1 staining and CD8+ T-cell counts but not with mutational load. Among patients in arm A, the nivolumab-first arm, pretreatment tumor TIL clonality was associated with response (P = .04).

Concerning this clone: It lacks a known antigen. No qualities accompany the bases; no much larger clone lies one base away.

TCRbeta CDR3 regions were immunosequenced from genomic DNA with the immunoSEQ Assay. Genomic DNA was amplified by bias-controlled multiplex PCR before high-throughput sequencing. Regarding the original processing steps: To quantify the absolute abundance of each unique TCRbeta CDR3 region, the sequences were collapsed and filtered. Clonality was defined as 1 minus Pielou's evenness and was calculated using productive rearrangements only. Tumor T-cell fraction was computed by normalizing TCRbeta template counts to usable DNA, estimated from several housekeeping genes. A previously published method was used to identify clones with significantly greater frequencies in on-treatment samples than in baseline samples. As stored in TCRdb, this immuneACCESS dataset retains in-frame rearrangements with V and J assigned. A fraction of the clones does not appear; measured against another copy, unresolved V genes explain less than half of the discrepancy, and the remainder lacks a known reason. V, J and clone size reflect that table, while D and trimming were determined from the DNA. The sample records just over 3,000 clones, 16% of which are singletons. The ten largest clones represent about 25% of the sample.

The treatment or condition label on this specimen signifies: randomized to nivolumab then ipilimumab (arm A) or the reverse (arm B). None of the patients in the trial had previously been given DNA-damaging chemotherapy. The samples were obtained from melanoma patients enrolled in CheckMate 064, an open-label, randomized phase II trial testing sequential checkpoint blockade. Genomic DNA from formalin-fixed paraffin-embedded (FFPE) tissue samples served as the input for tumor TCR sequencing. Via the germline V gene, CDR1 is MNHGY and CDR2 SAAAGT. The CDR3, from cysteine to phenylalanine, totals 15 residues. Only CDR3 DNA is held: 45 bases, read in frame from base 1. V and J are trimmed by 4 bases and 7 bases, and the gene matches miss 6 bases of the junction.

The source material was tumor tissue (inferred from file names), sampled from a patient given nivolumab and ipilimumab in sequence. The receptor comes from a human donor with melanoma. This sequence uses TRBV6-8 and TRBJ2-3; 12 junctional bases match TRBD2. The CDR3 in this case is CASSSLAGGPYTQYF. The DNA sequence is as follows: TGTGCCAGCAGTTCCCTAGCGGGGGGGCCATATACGCAGTATTTT.